Presented here are 5 T cell receptor beta chains from one specimen sequenced in a study of blood T cells in healthy people across ages. Together with a sample-barcoded 5' primer, a J-beta primer mix was included in a second PCR lasting about 7 to 12 cycles. MiXCR was run by TCRdb on the 5' RACE reads, yielding one entry per CDR3 protein. The data show over 700,000 distinct CDR3 sequences, 25% seen once. The sample also formed part of further work on T cells of mothers and their children.

Material for sequencing was blood. These receptors were taken from a boy between 10 and 17 years old in good health.

The chain is built from TRBV11-3 and TRBJ2-2; possibly TRBD1 for D (5 bases). Trimming left V 1 base short and J 4 bases short, with 13 bases between. CDR1 and CDR2 (germline): SGHNT, YENEEA. This CDR3 has 16 amino acids. This CDR3 is CASSLVRVGTTGELFF. CDR3 coding DNA: TGTGCCAGCAGCTTAGTCAGGGTCGGTACCACCGGGGAGCTGTTTTTT.

This clonotype has just one count. V usage is TRBV5-1 and J usage is TRBJ2-7, with 9 bases fitting TRBD1. The CDR3 extends over 15 amino acids. CDR1 and CDR2 from the germline V gene are SGHRS and YFSETQ. After removal of 0 bases from V and 3 bases from J, the junction contained 4 bases not matched to a gene. DNA of the CDR3: TGCGCCAGCAGCTTGGAGCAGGGACAGGGCTACGAGCAGTACTTC. It translates to CASSLEQGQGYEQYF.

This chain joins TRBV2 and TRBJ2-1, with D possibly being TRBD2 (5 bases). V dropped 8 bases and J dropped 8 bases, with 22 bases sitting between them. From germline, CDR1 is SNHLY and CDR2 FYNNEI. The CDR3 length is 15 residues. CDR3 bases: TGTGCCAGCTCAGTTCAATCGGGATCTCCGGATGAGCAGTTCTTC. Translating it yields CASSVQSGSPDEQFF.

The chain joins TRBV7-6 to TRBJ2-2, with TRBD1 matching over 7 bases. V shed 6 bases, J shed 3 bases, and the junction held 7 bases outside the gene matches. Germline V gene lookup returns CDR1 SGHVS and CDR2 FNYEAQ. The CDR3 spans 15 residues. The CDR3 sequence is CASSWDSYYTGELFF. The CDR3 nucleotides read TGTGCCAGCAGTTGGGACAGCTACTACACCGGGGAGCTGTTTTTT.

This clonotype was seen a handful of times. The chain combines TRBV12-3 or TRBV12-4 with TRBJ2-5; D remains unclear. This CDR3 has 11 residues. The V end lost 2 bases, the J end lost 11 bases, and 9 bases lay between the germline ends. The CDR3 region is CASSLKNGQYF. As DNA, the CDR3 is TGTGCCAGCAGTTTAAAGAATGGGCAGTACTTC.